The clone carrying this T cell receptor (beta chain) was observed a handful of times. Antigen specificity is unknown. The V gene's germline CDR1 is KGHDR and CDR2 SFDVKD. V lost 4 bases, J lost 4 bases, and 7 bases stayed unmatched. There are 15 residues in the CDR3. This sample stems from a study of blood T cells in healthy people across ages. Study-level background: With template switching, about one barcoded beta molecule was captured per two T cells.

A second PCR, run for roughly 7 to 11 cycles, used a sample-barcoded 5' primer plus a J-beta primer mix. TCRdb fed the 5' RACE reads into MiXCR, producing one record per CDR3 protein. The table records roughly 1,000,000 distinct CDR3 sequences, around 25% of them present only once. Study conclusions and caveats: Roughly linearly, TCR beta diversity per million T cells fell as age increased.

These data are also associated with another study on T cells of mothers and their children. According to that study: No T cell clones of persistent microchimeric origin were detected.

The TCR was taken from a girl aged 2-10 years in good health. Material: blood. The chain has TRBV24-1 and TRBJ2-3; TRBD2 matches at 7 bases. CDR3 residues: CATSELGLLPDTQYF. The DNA for the CDR3 is TGTGCCACCAGTGAGTTGGGACTACTTCCAGATACGCAGTATTTT.